This passage covers 23 T cell receptor beta chains from one sample sequenced in a study of a mutant IDH1 vaccine in newly diagnosed glioma. Specified time point: week 47, end of study. Doses of 300 ug of mutant IDH1 20-mer peptide were given with topical imiquimod. TCRdb keeps only in-frame clones here, not all; method: immunoSEQ multiplex PCR. Of around 33,000 clones in the sample, around nine tenths were seen once. No antigen is known for these receptors. The sequences come from PBMCs, collected from a glioma patient whose treatment included an IDH1 peptide vaccine. Every receptor here comes from a woman in her thirties with glioma.

J is TRBJ1-2 and V is TRBV6-5; D is unclear. V lost 6 bases to trimming and J lost 6 bases, with 11 bases between them. CDR3 length equals 12 residues. Per germline, CDR1 MNHEY and CDR2 SVGAGI. This CDR3 is CASREVGNGYTF. The CDR3 nucleotides are TGTGCCAGCAGAGAGGTGGGAAATGGCTACACCTTC.

This clone has a single count. The genes are TRBV6-1 and TRBJ1-2; 7 nucleotides line up with TRBD1. Trimming removed 1 base from V and 4 bases from J; junction bases left unmatched: 18. CDR3 size: 19 residues. The germline V gene encodes CDR1 MNHNS and CDR2 SASEGT. The CDR3 coding sequence is TGTGCCAGCAGTGAAGGGGTTTCCGGGACAGTCCGAAAAAGCTATGGCTACACCTTC. It translates to CASSEGVSGTVRKSYGYTF.

The chain combines TRBV7-2 with TRBJ1-2, with D unresolved. Trimming took 3 bases from V and 13 from J, leaving 18 bases between them. Per germline, CDR1 SGHTA and CDR2 FQGNSA. This CDR3 contains 13 residues. CDR3 DNA: TGTGCCAGCAGCTTTACCGTCGGTAGTCGGGCCACCTTC. Translating gives CASSFTVGSRATF.

The rearrangement joins TRBV13 to TRBJ1-4; D is perhaps TRBD1 (5 bases). CDR1 is PRHDT, CDR2 FYEKMQ, per germline (reference sequence). The V end lost 5 bases, the J end lost 7 bases, and 14 bases lay between the germline ends. The CDR3 is made up of 14 amino acids. In DNA, the CDR3 is TGTGCCAGCAGCGAAGGGACCAGAAGTGAAAAACTGTTTTTT. Protein product: CASSEGTRSEKLFF.

The J gene is TRBJ1-2, the V gene TRBV6-5; D perhaps matches TRBD1 (6 bases). Germline CDR1 and CDR2: MNHEY and SVGAGI. The CDR3 totals 12 residues. V lost 2 bases and J lost 6, with 7 bases in between. The CDR3 DNA follows: TGTGCCAGCAGTTACACAGGGCATGGCTACACCTTC. It encodes CASSYTGHGYTF.

The J gene is TRBJ2-3, the V gene TRBV4-3, with D hard to call. The germline gives CDR1 LGHNA, CDR2 YSLEER. Deletions cut 4 bases from V and 1 base from J, with 9 bases between. The CDR3 is 14 amino acids. CDR3 in amino acids: CASSPTRGTDTQYF. DNA of the CDR3: TGCGCCAGCAGCCCCACAAGGGGCACAGATACGCAGTATTTT.

V gene TRBV6-5 combines with J gene TRBJ2-1, with D perhaps being TRBD1 or TRBD2 (6 bases each). The CDR3 spans 15 residues. Germline V lookup: CDR1 MNHEY, CDR2 SVGAGI. The ends were cut back, 8 bases at V and 4 bases at J, with 18 bases in the middle. The CDR3 is CASGGGEGFYNEQFF. The CDR3 DNA reads TGTGCCAGCGGAGGGGGTGAGGGGTTTTACAATGAGCAGTTCTTC.

CDR3 sequence (DNA): TGTGCCAGTAGTATAGCGGGAGCGGGGGGACCACAAGAGACCCAGTACTTC. Translating gives CASSIAGAGGPQETQYF. V gene TRBV19 combines with J gene TRBJ2-5; 9 positions agree with TRBD2. The J segment lost 2 bases and the V segment lost 1 base, leaving 8 bases of the junction unmatched. Per the germline V gene, CDR1 is LNHDA and CDR2 is SQIVND (reference sequence). This CDR3 region has 17 residues.

This chain links TRBV18 with TRBJ1-6; D is uncertain. Trimming left V 3 bases short and J 7 bases short, with 10 bases between. The CDR3 covers 14 residues. The germline V gene encodes CDR1 KGHSH and CDR2 LQKENI. CDR3 DNA: TGTGCCAGCTCACCCACAGACGGGAATTCACCCCTCCACTTT. Amino acid sequence: CASSPTDGNSPLHF.

The J gene is TRBJ1-3, the V gene TRBV7-2, with D perhaps matching TRBD1 (5 bases). Germline V CDR1 and CDR2: SGHTA, FQGNSA. The CDR3 runs 14 residues. The ends were cut back, 2 bases at V and 7 bases at J, with 12 bases in the middle. CDR3 DNA sequence: TGTGCCAGCAGCTTACTTCCCAGGGCTAACACCATATATTTT. Translated, it gives CASSLLPRANTIYF.

The chain recombines TRBV5-1 with TRBJ1-6; the D gene is possibly TRBD1 (6 bases). The CDR3 covers 16 residues. Trimming took 4 bases from V and 7 from J, leaving 18 bases between them. From germline, CDR1 is SGHRS and CDR2 YFSETQ. For the CDR3, the DNA is TGCGCCAGCAGCCGCATGCTCGGGGGGGCAAATTCACCCCTCCACTTT. This sequence encodes CASSRMLGGANSPLHF.

V and J are TRBV10-3 and TRBJ1-2; possibly TRBD1 for D (5 bases). Trimming took 0 bases from V and 6 from J, leaving 8 bases between them. Germline CDR1 is ENHRY and CDR2 is SYGVKD. The CDR3 has 13 amino acids. CDR3 region: CAISESRQNGYTF. CDR3 nucleotides: TGTGCCATCAGTGAGTCCCGACAGAATGGCTACACCTTC.

The genes are TRBV2 and TRBJ2-7, with 7 bases that match TRBD2. The CDR3 is 15 residues long. Germline V gene sequence: CDR1 SNHLY, CDR2 FYNNEI. Trimming removed 9 bases from V and 4 bases from J; junction bases left unmatched: 15. The CDR3 DNA follows: TGTGCCAGTAAGCGACCGGGACTACCCCAATACGAGCAGTACTTC. Translated, it gives CASKRPGLPQYEQYF.

Here the CDR3 reads CASSGIANTEAFF. The CDR3, as DNA: TGTGCCAGCAGTGGGATAGCGAACACTGAAGCTTTCTTT. The rearrangement links TRBV7-9 to TRBJ1-1, with D uncertain. This CDR3 is 13 amino acids long. Germline V lookup: CDR1 SEHNR, CDR2 FQNEAQ (reference sequence). The V gene lost 6 bases and the J gene lost 1 base, with 9 bases spanning the gap.

V gene TRBV6-5 combines with J gene TRBJ2-1, with TRBD1 identical over 7 bases. CDR3 length equals 14 residues. The ends lost 5 bases at V and 3 bases at J; junction bases unmatched: 4. CDR1 and CDR2 from the germline V gene are MNHEY and SVGAGI. The CDR3 loop reads CASSRQGDYNEQFF. In DNA, the CDR3 is TGTGCCAGCAGTAGACAGGGTGACTACAATGAGCAGTTCTTC.

The V call is TRBV5-8, the J call TRBJ2-7; 8 nucleotides line up with TRBD1. The CDR3 consists of 15 residues. V trimming: 0 bases; J trimming: 5 bases; junction bases outside the gene matches: 7. Germline CDR1 SGHTS, CDR2 YDEGEE. CDR3 coding DNA: TGTGCCAGCAGCTTGGCCCCAGGGGGCCAAAACGAGCAGTACTTC. As protein: CASSLAPGGQNEQYF. The full variable domain, its missing parts supplied by reference TRBV5-8 and TRBJ2-7, is EAGVTQSPTHLIKTRGQQATLRCSPISGHTSVYWYQQALGLGLQFLLWYDEGEERNRGNFPPRFSGRQFPNYSSELNVNALELEDSALYLCASSLAPGGQNEQYFGPGTRLTVT.

In DNA form, the CDR3 reads TGTGCCAGCACTTACGACAGGGGGGTAGGGGGCTACACCTTC. Translated: CASTYDRGVGGYTF. The chain employs TRBV2 and TRBJ1-2; 9 bases are shared with TRBD1. After removal of 7 bases from V and 8 bases from J, the junction contained 11 bases not matched to a gene. The CDR3 extends over 14 amino acids. CDR1 and CDR2 from the germline V gene are SNHLY and FYNNEI.

The V call is TRBV6-5, the J call TRBJ1-1; TRBD1 matches 7 bases. CDR1 and CDR2 (germline): MNHEY, SVGAGI. CDR3 size: 12 residues. V lost 6 bases to trimming and J lost 11 bases; unmatched junction nucleotides: 9. CDR3 amino acids: CASSSRTGGAFF. DNA for the CDR3: TGTGCCAGCAGCTCCCGGACAGGCGGGGCTTTCTTT.

The rearrangement joins TRBV6-5 to TRBJ1-2; the D gene is possibly TRBD1 (6 bases). The CDR3 sequence is 14 residues long. Deletions cut 7 bases from V and 2 bases from J, with 14 bases between. Germline V gene data show CDR1 as MNHEY and CDR2 as SVGAGI. The CDR3 region is CASTHGGGNYGYTF. As DNA, the CDR3 is TGTGCCAGCACCCACGGAGGGGGAAACTATGGCTACACCTTC.

This sequence joins TRBV6-5 and TRBJ2-7; 7 bases align to TRBD2. Germline-derived CDR1 and CDR2 are MNHEY and SVGAGI. After removal of 6 bases from V and 4 bases from J, the junction contained 9 bases not matched to a gene. The CDR3 is made up of 14 amino acids. The CDR3 spells CASSPWEGKYEQYF. Written as DNA, the CDR3 is TGTGCCAGCAGCCCGTGGGAGGGGAAGTACGAGCAGTACTTC.

The J gene is TRBJ2-3, the V gene TRBV30; 9 bases match TRBD2. The V gene end was trimmed by 0 bases and the J gene end by 13 bases; junction bases not matched to a gene: 8. Germline-derived CDR1 and CDR2 are GTSNPN and SVGIG (reference sequence). The CDR3 is made up of 13 amino acids. The CDR3 sequence: CAWSVQAAGGEYF. CDR3 in DNA: TGTGCCTGGAGTGTCCAGGCGGCGGGGGGGGAGTATTTT. Supplemented by reference TRBV30 and TRBJ2-3, the full variable domain reads SQTIHQWPATLVQPVGSPLSLECTVEGTSNPNLYWYRQAAGRGLQLLFYSVGIGQISSEVPQNLSASRPQDRQFILSSKKLLLSDSGFYLCAWSVQAAGGEYFGPGTRLTVL.

There are a few counts of this clone. This chain connects TRBV19 to TRBJ2-1, with a weak D call TRBD1 (6 bases). Per germline, CDR1 LNHDA and CDR2 SQIVND (reference sequence). Trimming cost V 5 bases and J 0 bases, with 8 bases left between them. The CDR3 extends over 14 amino acids. CDR3 loop: CASSRGGSYNEQFF. The CDR3 coding sequence is TGTGCCAGTAGTCGAGGGGGCTCCTACAATGAGCAGTTCTTC.

V and J are TRBV9 and TRBJ2-7; D remains unclear. Per germline, CDR1 SGDLS and CDR2 YYNGEE. With 0 bases removed from V and 0 bases from J, the gap between germline ends came to 4 bases. The CDR3 consists of 13 residues. The CDR3 sequence: CASSVVPSYEQYF. DNA of the CDR3: TGTGCCAGCAGCGTAGTCCCCTCCTACGAGCAGTACTTC.